Below, 7 T cell receptor beta chains from the same sample are listed, as sequenced in a study of T cells in localized non-small cell lung cancer. The table came from immunoSEQ multiplex PCR; TCRdb's copy has only in-frame clones and leaves some out. The sample shows roughly 10,000 clones, less than 35% of them seen only once. The source was lung tumor tissue, collected before any cancer treatment. The origin of the receptors is a man aged 40-75 years with stage I lung adenocarcinoma.

The chain joins TRBV5-1 to TRBJ1-2; 9 bases are shared with TRBD1. Germline V CDR1 and CDR2: SGHRS, YFSETQ. V lost 7 bases to trimming and J lost 5 bases; unmatched junction nucleotides: 12. The CDR3 totals 15 residues. The chain's CDR3 is CASGPGQGSSYGYTF. DNA for the CDR3: TGCGCCAGCGGGCCGGGACAGGGAAGCAGTTATGGCTACACCTTC.

This clone has only a few counts. The V call is TRBV9, the J call TRBJ2-7, with 7 bases aligning to TRBD1. The CDR3 totals 16 residues. The germline V gene encodes CDR1 SGDLS and CDR2 YYNGEE. J was trimmed by 0 bases and V by 3 bases; bases with no gene match: 9. The CDR3 nucleotides read TGTGCCAGCAGCGAAAAAGAGGGACAGATCTCCTACGAGCAGTACTTC. Amino acid sequence: CASSEKEGQISYEQYF.

This clone has just a few counts. The chain couples TRBV6-8 to TRBJ2-1; 8 bases line up with TRBD1. Germline loops: CDR1 MNHGY, CDR2 SAAAGT. Trimming at V came to 5 bases and at J to 2 bases, leaving 5 bases not matched to a gene. The CDR3 runs 15 residues. The CDR3, as DNA: TGTGCCAGCAGTCCGGACAGGGATCCCTACAATGAGCAGTTCTTC. Encoded protein: CASSPDRDPYNEQFF.

There are a few counts of this clone. J is TRBJ1-4 and V is TRBV11-3, with 12 bases identical to TRBD1. The trim removed 7 bases at V and 7 bases at J, leaving 19 bases unmatched. Germline CDR1 reads SGHNT; CDR2 reads YENEEA. The CDR3 is 19 amino acids. This CDR3 is CASTLVGTGGLKWGEKLFF. The CDR3 coding sequence is TGTGCCAGCACCCTAGTAGGGACAGGGGGCTTGAAGTGGGGTGAAAAACTGTTTTTT.

This clone has only a few counts. The chain joins TRBV23-1 to TRBJ1-6; TRBD1 agrees at 7 bases. TRBV23-1 is flagged as an ORF with uncertain function. The CDR3 consists of 13 residues. The junction had 3 bases not matched to a gene; V was cut back by 6 bases and J by 7 bases. The CDR3 nucleotides read TGCGCCAGCAGCTTGGACAGGAATTCACCCCTCCACTTT. It yields the protein CASSLDRNSPLHF.

This clone appeared a few times. The rearrangement uses TRBV6-8 and TRBJ1-1, with a tentative D call TRBD1 (6 bases). V dropped 5 bases and J dropped 8 bases, with 15 bases sitting between them. The CDR3 is 13 residues long. CDR1 is MNHGY, CDR2 SAAAGT, per germline. The CDR3 nucleotides are TGTGCCAGCAGTCCCAGGGGAGTCCCGGAAGCTTTCTTT. It specifies CASSPRGVPEAFF.

This clone was seen only once. V gene TRBV19 combines with J gene TRBJ1-5, with D uncertain. This CDR3 is 15 amino acids long. In germline, CDR1 is LNHDA, CDR2 SQIVND (reference sequence). The germline V and J ends were trimmed by 5 bases and 1 base, with 12 bases remaining between them. This CDR3 reads CASSPLTVSNQPQHF. DNA of the CDR3: TGTGCCAGTAGTCCCTTAACAGTGAGCAATCAGCCCCAGCATTTT.